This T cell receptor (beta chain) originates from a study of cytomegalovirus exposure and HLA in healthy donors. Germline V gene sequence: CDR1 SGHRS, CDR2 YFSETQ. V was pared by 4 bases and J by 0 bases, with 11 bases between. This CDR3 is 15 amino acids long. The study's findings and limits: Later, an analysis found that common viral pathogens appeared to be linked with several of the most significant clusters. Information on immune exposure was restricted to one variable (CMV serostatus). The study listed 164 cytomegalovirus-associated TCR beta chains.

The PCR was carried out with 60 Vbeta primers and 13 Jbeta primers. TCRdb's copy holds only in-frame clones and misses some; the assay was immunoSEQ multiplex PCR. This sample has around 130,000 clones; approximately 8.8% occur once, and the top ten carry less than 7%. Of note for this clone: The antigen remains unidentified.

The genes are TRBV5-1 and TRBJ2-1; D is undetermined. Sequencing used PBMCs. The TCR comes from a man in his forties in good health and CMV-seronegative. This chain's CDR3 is CASSPTQSSYNEQFF. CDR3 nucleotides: TGCGCCAGCAGCCCGACTCAGAGCTCCTACAATGAGCAGTTCTTC.